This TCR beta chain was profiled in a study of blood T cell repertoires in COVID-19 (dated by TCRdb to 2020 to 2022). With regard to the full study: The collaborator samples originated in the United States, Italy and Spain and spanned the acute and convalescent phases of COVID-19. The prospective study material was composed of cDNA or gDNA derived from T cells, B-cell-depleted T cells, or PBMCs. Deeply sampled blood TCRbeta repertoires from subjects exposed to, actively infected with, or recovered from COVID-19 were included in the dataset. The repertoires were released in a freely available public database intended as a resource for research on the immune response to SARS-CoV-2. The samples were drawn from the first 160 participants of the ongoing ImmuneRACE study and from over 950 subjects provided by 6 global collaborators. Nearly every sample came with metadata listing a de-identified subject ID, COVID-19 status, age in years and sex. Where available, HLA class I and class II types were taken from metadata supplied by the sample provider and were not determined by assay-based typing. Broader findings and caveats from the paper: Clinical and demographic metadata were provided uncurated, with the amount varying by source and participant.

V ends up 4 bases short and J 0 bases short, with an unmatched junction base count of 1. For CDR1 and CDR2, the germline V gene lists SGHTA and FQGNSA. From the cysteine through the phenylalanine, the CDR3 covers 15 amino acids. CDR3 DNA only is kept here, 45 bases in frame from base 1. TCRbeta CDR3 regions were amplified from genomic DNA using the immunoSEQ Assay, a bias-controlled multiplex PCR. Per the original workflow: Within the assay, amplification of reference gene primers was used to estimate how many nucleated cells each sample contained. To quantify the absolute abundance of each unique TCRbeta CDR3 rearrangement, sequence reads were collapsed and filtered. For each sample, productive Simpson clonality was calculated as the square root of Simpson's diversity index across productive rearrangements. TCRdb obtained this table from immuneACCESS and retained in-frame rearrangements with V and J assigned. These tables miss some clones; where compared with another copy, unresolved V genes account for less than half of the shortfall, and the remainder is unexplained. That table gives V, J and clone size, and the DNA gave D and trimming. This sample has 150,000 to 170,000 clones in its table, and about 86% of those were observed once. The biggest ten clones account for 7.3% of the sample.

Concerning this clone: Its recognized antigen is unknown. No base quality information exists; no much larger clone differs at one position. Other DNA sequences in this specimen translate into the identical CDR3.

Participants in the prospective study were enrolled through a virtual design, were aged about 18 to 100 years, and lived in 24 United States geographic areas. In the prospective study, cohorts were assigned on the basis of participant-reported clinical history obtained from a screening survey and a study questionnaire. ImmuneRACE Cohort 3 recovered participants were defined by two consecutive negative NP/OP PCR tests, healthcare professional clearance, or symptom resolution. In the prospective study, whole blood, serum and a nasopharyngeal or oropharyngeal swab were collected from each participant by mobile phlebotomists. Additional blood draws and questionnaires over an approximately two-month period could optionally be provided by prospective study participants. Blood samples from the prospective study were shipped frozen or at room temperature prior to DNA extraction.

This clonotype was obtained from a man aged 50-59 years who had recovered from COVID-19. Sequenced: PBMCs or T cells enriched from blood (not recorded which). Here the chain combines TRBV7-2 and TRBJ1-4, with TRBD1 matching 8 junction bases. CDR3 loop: CASSSQGATNEKLFF. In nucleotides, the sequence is TGTGCCAGCAGCTCACAGGGGGCAACTAATGAAAAACTGTTTTTT.